This T cell receptor beta chain stems from a study of T cells in Graves' hyperthyroidism and ophthalmopathy. Findings of the study overall: By a 13 V-J model, ophthalmopathy was set apart from stable hyperthyroidism. Model-based prediction identified ophthalmopathy a median around 6.5 months prior to its onset.

The source material, RNA transcripts, was used to amplify TCR beta CDR3 regions. The HTBI set primed first-round TCR CDR3 RT-PCR. One entry per CDR3 protein results from TCRdb running MiXCR on the multiplex PCR reads. The sample contains hundreds of thousands of distinct CDR3 sequences, about 14% of which appear only once. With 0 bases removed from V and 4 bases from J, the gap between germline ends came to 12 bases. The CDR3 totals 15 residues. The germline gives CDR1 KGHSH, CDR2 LQKENI. This clonotype was seen only a few times. Its matching antigen is unknown. Sequenced: blood. This chain connects TRBV18 to TRBJ1-2; tentative D call: TRBD1 (6 bases). The receptor was isolated from a woman aged 50 to 60 with Graves' ophthalmopathy. The CDR3 protein is CASSPPGAQGYGYTF. The CDR3 nucleotides are TGTGCCAGCTCACCACCGGGGGCGCAAGGCTATGGCTACACCTTC.